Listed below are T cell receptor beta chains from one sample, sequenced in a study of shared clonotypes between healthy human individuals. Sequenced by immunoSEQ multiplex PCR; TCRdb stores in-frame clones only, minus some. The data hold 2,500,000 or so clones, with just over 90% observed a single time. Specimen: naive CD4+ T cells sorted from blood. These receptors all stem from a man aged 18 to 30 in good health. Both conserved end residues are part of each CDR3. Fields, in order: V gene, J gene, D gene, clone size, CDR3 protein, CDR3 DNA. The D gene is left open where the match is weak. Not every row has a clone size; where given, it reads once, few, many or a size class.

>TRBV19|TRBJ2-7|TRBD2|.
CASRPTSGIIYEQYF
TGTGCCAGTAGGCCGACTAGCGGGATAATCTACGAGCAATACTTC
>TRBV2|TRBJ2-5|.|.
CASSELTSQETQYF
TGTGCCAGCAGTGAACTCACGTCCCAAGAGACCCAGTACTTC
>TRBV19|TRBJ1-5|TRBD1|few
CASRGTQGDQPQHF
TGTGCCAGTAGGGGTACTCAGGGGGACCAGCCCCAGCATTTT
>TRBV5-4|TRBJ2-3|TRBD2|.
CASSFTRTSGATDTQYF
TGTGCCAGCAGCTTTACCCGGACTAGCGGGGCGACAGATACGCAGTATTTT
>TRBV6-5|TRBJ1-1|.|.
CASSYWLNTEAFF
TGTGCCAGCAGTTATTGGTTGAACACTGAAGCTTTCTTT
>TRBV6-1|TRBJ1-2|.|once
CASSASVGGYTF
TGTGCCAGCAGTGCCTCCGTGGGAGGCTACACCTTC
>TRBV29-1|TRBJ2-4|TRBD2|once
CSAWTSNIQYF
TGCAGCGCCTGGACTAGCAACATTCAGTACTTC
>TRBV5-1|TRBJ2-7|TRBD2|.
CASKGAGVRDEQYF
TGCGCCAGCAAGGGAGCGGGAGTGCGGGACGAGCAGTACTTC
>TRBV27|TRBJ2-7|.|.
CASSSPLEGREQYF
TGTGCCAGCAGTTCCCCCCTCGAGGGGAGGGAGCAGTACTTC
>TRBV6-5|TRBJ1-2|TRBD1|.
CASSSWTGGYGYTF
TGTGCCAGCAGTTCTTGGACAGGAGGGTATGGCTACACCTTC
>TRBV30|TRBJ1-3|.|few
CAWSTGGNTIYF
TGTGCCTGGAGTACAGGGGGAAACACCATATATTTT
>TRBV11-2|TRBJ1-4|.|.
CASSPRVQVRDEKLFF
TGTGCCAGCAGCCCTAGGGTCCAAGTGAGAGATGAAAAACTGTTTTTT
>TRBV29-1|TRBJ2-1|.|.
CSVLGSGYNEQFF
TGCAGCGTTCTCGGTAGCGGTTACAATGAGCAGTTCTTC
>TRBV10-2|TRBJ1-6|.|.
CASSDLVGLGPIHPLHF
TGCGCCAGCAGTGATTTGGTGGGCCTCGGTCCGATTCACCCCCTCCACTTT
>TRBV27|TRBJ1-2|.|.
CASSFKGQNEYTF
TGTGCCAGCAGTTTCAAGGGGCAAAATGAGTACACCTTC
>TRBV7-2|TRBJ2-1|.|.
CASGGAGPYNEQFF
TGTGCCAGCGGAGGAGCGGGCCCCTACAATGAGCAGTTCTTC
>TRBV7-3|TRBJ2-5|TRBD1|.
CASSLGTGGRETQYF
TGTGCCAGCAGCTTAGGGACAGGGGGAAGGGAGACCCAGTACTTC
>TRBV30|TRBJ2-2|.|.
CAWSGTTTGELFF
TGTGCCTGGAGCGGGACCACTACGGGGGAGCTGTTTTTT
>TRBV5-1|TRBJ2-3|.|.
CASSLPGTSTDTQYF
TGCGCCAGCAGCTTGCCGGGGACCAGCACAGATACGCAGTATTTT
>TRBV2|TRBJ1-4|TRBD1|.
CASSVDRATNEKLFF
TGTGCCAGCAGTGTGGACAGGGCAACTAATGAAAAACTGTTTTTT
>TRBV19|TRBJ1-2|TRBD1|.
CASLRGPLRGYTF
TGTGCCAGCCTTAGGGGGCCGTTGAGGGGCTACACCTTC
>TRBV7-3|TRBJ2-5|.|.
CASSLYNQETQYF
TGTGCCAGCAGCTTATACAACCAAGAGACCCAGTACTTC
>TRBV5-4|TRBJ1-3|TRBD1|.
CASSPDREGSGNTIYF
TGTGCCAGCAGCCCGGACAGGGAAGGCTCTGGAAACACCATATATTTT
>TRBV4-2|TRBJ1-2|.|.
CASSQDGRFYGYTF
TGTGCCAGCAGCCAAGACGGTCGGTTCTATGGCTACACCTTC
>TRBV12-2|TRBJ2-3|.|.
CASRLAVGTLEDTQYF
TGTGCAAGTCGCTTAGCAGTGGGGACCCTAGAAGATACGCAGTATTTT
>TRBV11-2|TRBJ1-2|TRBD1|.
CASSLGTGFYYGYTF
TGTGCCAGCAGCTTAGGGACAGGGTTTTACTATGGCTACACCTTC
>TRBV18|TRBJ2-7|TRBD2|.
CASSPLASGLEQYF
TGTGCCAGCTCACCCCTGGCTAGCGGTCTCGAGCAGTACTTC
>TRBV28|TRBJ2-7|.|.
CASSSGYLTYEQYF
TGTGCCAGCAGTTCAGGATACCTAACCTACGAGCAGTACTTC
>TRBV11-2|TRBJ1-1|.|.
CASSPPRQTNTEAFF
TGTGCCAGCAGCCCTCCACGACAGACTAACACTGAAGCTTTCTTT
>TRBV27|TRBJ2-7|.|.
CASSLLLTGHPYEQYF
TGTGCCAGCAGCTTACTTCTAACAGGGCATCCCTACGAGCAGTACTTC
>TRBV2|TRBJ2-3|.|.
CASSERIDTQYF
TGTGCCAGCAGTGAGCGAATAGATACGCAGTATTTT
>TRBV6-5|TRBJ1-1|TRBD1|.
CASVRSGTDEAFF
TGTGCCAGCGTTCGCTCCGGGACAGATGAAGCTTTCTTT
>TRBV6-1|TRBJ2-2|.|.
CASSEVVTYTGELFF
TGTGCCAGCAGTGAAGTCGTCACCTACACCGGGGAGCTGTTTTTT
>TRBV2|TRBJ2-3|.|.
CASIKGGLFSTDTQYF
TGTGCCAGCATCAAGGGGGGACTCTTTAGCACAGATACGCAGTATTTT
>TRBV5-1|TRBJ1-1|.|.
CASSATGANTEAFF
TGCGCCAGCAGCGCGACGGGGGCGAACACTGAAGCTTTCTTT
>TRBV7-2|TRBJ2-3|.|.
CASSLGLSGSTDTQYF
TGTGCCAGCAGCTTAGGTCTTAGCGGTAGCACAGATACGCAGTATTTT
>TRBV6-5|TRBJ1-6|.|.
CASSYRGPLHF
TGTGCCAGCAGTTACCGGGGACCCCTCCACTTT
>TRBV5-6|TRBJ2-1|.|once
CASSSLGGADNEQFF
TGTGCCAGCAGCTCCCTCGGGGGCGCGGACAATGAGCAGTTCTTC
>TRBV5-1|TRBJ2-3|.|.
CASSLFTGVGTDTQYF
TGCGCCAGCAGCTTGTTTACCGGGGTTGGCACAGATACGCAGTATTTT
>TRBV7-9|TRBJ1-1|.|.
CASRGAMNTEAFF
TGTGCCAGCAGGGGGGCCATGAACACTGAAGCTTTCTTT
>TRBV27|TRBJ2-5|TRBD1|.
CASRPLGQGLWETQYF
TGTGCCAGCAGACCCCTCGGACAGGGGTTATGGGAGACCCAGTACTTC
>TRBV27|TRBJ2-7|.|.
CASSLSPIYEQYF
TGTGCCAGCAGTTTAAGCCCAATCTACGAGCAGTACTTC
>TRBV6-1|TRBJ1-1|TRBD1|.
CAIDRGWTEAFF
TGTGCCATCGACAGGGGGTGGACTGAAGCTTTCTTT
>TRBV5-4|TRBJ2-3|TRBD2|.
CASSSGTVSGRDGQYF
TGTGCCAGCAGTTCGGGGACGGTTAGCGGGCGGGACGGGCAGTATTTT
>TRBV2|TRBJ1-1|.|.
CASTQTGRNTEAFF
TGTGCCAGCACCCAAACGGGGAGGAACACTGAAGCTTTCTTT
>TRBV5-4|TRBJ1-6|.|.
CASSQDSYNSPLHF
TGTGCCAGCAGTCAAGACAGCTATAATTCACCCCTCCACTTT
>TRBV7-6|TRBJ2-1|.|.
CASSRDRGSYNEQFF
TGTGCCAGCAGCAGAGACCGGGGCTCCTACAATGAGCAGTTCTTC
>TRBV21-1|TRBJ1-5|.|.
CASSKVGQGNQPQHF
.
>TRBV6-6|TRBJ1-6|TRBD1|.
CASSYTQGINSPLHF
TGTGCCAGCAGTTACACACAGGGGATCAATTCACCCCTCCACTTT
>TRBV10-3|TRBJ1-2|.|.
CAISEKAYGYTF
TGTGCCATCAGTGAGAAGGCTTATGGCTACACCTTC
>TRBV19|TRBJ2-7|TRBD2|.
CASSMTSGLYEQYF
TGTGCCAGTAGTATGACTAGCGGGCTCTACGAGCAGTACTTC
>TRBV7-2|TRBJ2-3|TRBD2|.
CASSPSGRGSDTQYF
TGTGCCAGCAGCCCTAGCGGGAGAGGGTCAGATACGCAGTATTTT
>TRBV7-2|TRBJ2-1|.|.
CASSLFGEQFF
TGTGCCAGCAGCTTATTCGGTGAGCAGTTCTTC
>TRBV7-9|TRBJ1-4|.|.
CASLSGFGEKLFF
TGTGCCAGCCTCTCGGGTTTCGGCGAAAAACTGTTTTTT
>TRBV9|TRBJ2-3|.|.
CASSVGGRGADTQYF
TGTGCCAGCAGCGTAGGAGGGAGAGGGGCAGATACGCAGTATTTT